One and the same sample provided the 21 T cell receptor beta chains below, sequenced in a study of cytomegalovirus exposure and HLA in healthy donors. 13 Jbeta primers and 60 Vbeta primers were used for the PCR. TCRdb's copy holds only in-frame clones and misses some; the assay was immunoSEQ multiplex PCR. The sample includes about 150,000 clones, 73% of them seen just once. The source material was PBMCs. The receptors derive from a woman aged 18 to 35 in good health and CMV-seronegative.

The chain links TRBV27 to TRBJ2-2; TRBD1 matches 7 bases. V dropped 1 base and J dropped 1; count of bases not matched to a gene: 9. The CDR3 is 18 amino acids. Germline loops: CDR1 MNHEY, CDR2 SMNVEV (reference sequence). CDR3 coding DNA: TGTGCCAGCAGTTTATGGGGCTGGGACAGACAGAACACCGGGGAGCTGTTTTTT. Translating it yields CASSLWGWDRQNTGELFF.

The chain employs TRBV6-5 and TRBJ1-1; D uncertain. The V and J ends lost 6 bases and 10 bases respectively, with 18 bases between them. Germline V CDR1 and CDR2: MNHEY, SVGAGI. The CDR3 sequence is 13 residues long. The DNA of the CDR3 is TGTGCCAGCAGCCCCGGACTCCCGGCGAGAGCTTTCTTT. Its protein is CASSPGLPARAFF.

This clone has a handful of counts. The chain recombines TRBV2 with TRBJ1-5; D ambiguous. This CDR3 has 15 residues. CDR1 and CDR2 from the germline V gene are SNHLY and FYNNEI. V was shortened by 6 bases and J by 0 bases, with 12 bases between the two germline ends. In DNA form, the CDR3 reads TGTGCCAGCAGACAAACAGAAAATAGCAATCAGCCCCAGCATTTT. Its translation: CASRQTENSNQPQHF.

The chain carries TRBV7-2 and TRBJ1-2; 8 bases match TRBD1. The V gene's germline CDR1 is SGHTA and CDR2 FQGNSA. The CDR3 length is 14 residues. The V gene end was trimmed by 5 bases and the J gene end by 4 bases; junction bases not matched to a gene: 6. The CDR3 protein is CASSLTGDPYGYTF. The CDR3, as DNA: TGTGCCAGCAGCCTGACAGGGGACCCCTATGGCTACACCTTC.

V gene TRBV2 combines with J gene TRBJ2-2; 7 nucleotides agree with TRBD2. Germline values: CDR1 SNHLY, CDR2 FYNNEI. This CDR3 contains 14 residues. V lost 7 bases, J lost 2 bases, and 4 bases stayed unmatched. This CDR3 reads CASTPTSNTGELFF. Here the CDR3 DNA reads TGTGCCAGCACTCCGACTAGCAACACCGGGGAGCTGTTTTTT.

The CDR3 DNA reads as TGTGCCAGCAGCGCAGGGGGCGCTTATTACAATGAGCAGTTCTTC. Translating gives CASSAGGAYYNEQFF. The chain combines TRBV9 with TRBJ2-1; 8 nucleotides agree with TRBD1. CDR3 length: 15 amino acids. Germline lookup yields CDR1 SGDLS and CDR2 YYNGEE. J gave up 4 bases and V 3 bases, and 6 bases lay outside the gene matches.

This chain connects TRBV11-2 to TRBJ2-7; 8 bases are a match to TRBD1. Trimming removed 3 bases from V and 3 bases from J; junction bases left unmatched: 1. The germline V gene encodes CDR1 SGHAT and CDR2 FQNNGV. The CDR3 is made up of 13 amino acids. The CDR3, as DNA: TGTGCCAGCAGCTTCGGACAGGGCTACGAGCAGTACGTC. It translates to CASSFGQGYEQYV.

The chain links TRBV4-1 to TRBJ2-5, with D possibly matching TRBD2 (5 bases). Germline V CDR1 and CDR2: MGHRA, YSYEKL. V gave up 1 base and J gave up 1 base, with 7 bases separating them. The length of the CDR3 is 14 residues. This chain's CDR3 is CASSQVGGQETQYF. The CDR3 DNA follows: TGCGCCAGCAGCCAAGTAGGAGGCCAAGAGACCCAGTACTTC.

The chain links TRBV5-1 to TRBJ1-1; the match to TRBD1 covers 8 bases. V lost 4 bases and J lost 1; bases outside the gene matches: 3. Germline V gene data show CDR1 as SGHRS and CDR2 as YFSETQ. This CDR3 comprises 14 residues. DNA of the CDR3: TGCGCCAGCAGCAAGGGACAGGAGAACACTGAAGCTTTCTTT. Residues: CASSKGQENTEAFF.

This sequence joins TRBV5-4 and TRBJ2-7, with D possibly being TRBD1 (6 bases). Germline V gene lookup returns CDR1 SGHNT and CDR2 YYREEE (reference sequence). V was clipped by 4 bases and J by 5 bases, with 16 bases between them. The CDR3 consists of 14 residues. The CDR3 coding sequence is TGTGCCAGCAGCCCCAGGGGTGGGATCAACGAGCAGTACTTC. It encodes CASSPRGGINEQYF.

The genes are TRBV11-3 and TRBJ1-1; no reliable D call. Trimming shortened V by 5 bases and J by 2 bases, and 3 bases separated the two germline ends. Germline loops: CDR1 SGHNT, CDR2 YENEEA. CDR3 length: 11 residues. The CDR3 sequence: CASSHNTEAFF. The CDR3 bases are TGTGCCAGCAGCCATAACACTGAAGCTTTCTTT.

V and J are TRBV2 and TRBJ1-2; no clear D gene. V lost 5 bases to trimming and J lost 2 bases, with 12 bases between them. The CDR3 runs 14 residues. The germline V gene has CDR1 SNHLY and CDR2 FYNNEI. The CDR3 DNA follows: TGTGCCAGCAGTCCGGAGGGCCTCAACTATGGCTACACCTTC. This codes for CASSPEGLNYGYTF.

The chain couples TRBV5-6 to TRBJ2-1, with a possible D match to TRBD2 (6 bases). Trimming took off 5 bases at V and 3 bases at J, with 18 bases between the two ends. This CDR3 is 16 amino acids long. Germline CDR1 SGHDT, CDR2 YYEEEE. CDR3 nucleotide sequence: TGTGCCAGCAGTCGCTCCCTAGCGAACCTCTACAATGAGCAGTTCTTC. Amino acids: CASSRSLANLYNEQFF.

This clone was detected only a few times. This chain links TRBV2 with TRBJ1-1, with D hard to call. Germline V gives CDR1 SNHLY, CDR2 FYNNEI. The V end was cut by 7 bases, the J end by 0 bases, with 9 bases between. The CDR3 consists of 13 residues. CDR3 bases: TGTGCCAGCAAGAATCAGTTGAACACTGAAGCTTTCTTT. As protein: CASKNQLNTEAFF.

The rearrangement joins TRBV2 to TRBJ1-5; the D is unclear. The CDR3 sequence is 14 residues long. The germline gives CDR1 SNHLY, CDR2 FYNNEI. Trimming took 7 bases from V and 4 from J, leaving 14 bases between them. CDR3 residues: CASKVRVENQPQHF. The CDR3 DNA reads TGTGCCAGCAAGGTGAGGGTGGAAAATCAGCCCCAGCATTTT. The full variable domain, with the rest looked up from reference TRBV2 and TRBJ1-5, is EPEVTQTPSHQVTQMGQEVILRCVPISNHLYFYWYRQILGQKVEFLVSFYNNEISEKSEIFDDQFSVERPDGSNFTLKIRSTKLEDSAMYFCASKVRVENQPQHFGDGTRLSIL.

The chain employs TRBV28 and TRBJ1-5; D gene uncertain. The CDR3 contains 16 residues. Trimming cost V 5 bases and J 2 bases, with 16 bases left between them. CDR1 MDHEN and CDR2 SYDVKM come from the germline V gene. The CDR3 DNA reads TGTGCCAGCAGTGAAGGAGCGGTGGCCGGCAATCAGCCCCAGCATTTT. Residues: CASSEGAVAGNQPQHF. Full variable domain (remainder filled in from reference TRBV28 and TRBJ1-5): DVKVTQSSRYLVKRTGEKVFLECVQDMDHENMFWYRQDPGLGLRLIYFSYDVKMKEKGDIPEGYSVSREKKERFSLILESASTNQTSMYLCASSEGAVAGNQPQHFGDGTRLSIL.

This clone has just a few counts. J is TRBJ1-2 and V is TRBV30; TRBD1 matches at 8 bases. V dropped 0 bases and J dropped 4; count of bases not matched to a gene: 10. The CDR3 runs 16 residues. The germline V gene has CDR1 GTSNPN and CDR2 SVGIG (reference sequence). The CDR3 DNA is TGTGCCTGGAGTGTACTAGGGACAGGTCCTAGCTATGGCTACACCTTC. Translating gives CAWSVLGTGPSYGYTF. The variable domain in full, with the rest retrieved from reference TRBV30 and TRBJ1-2, is SQTIHQWPATLVQPVGSPLSLECTVEGTSNPNLYWYRQAAGRGLQLLFYSVGIGQISSEVPQNLSASRPQDRQFILSSKKLLLSDSGFYLCAWSVLGTGPSYGYTFGSGTRLTVV.

The chain recombines TRBV30 with TRBJ1-2, with a possible D match to TRBD1 (5 bases). CDR1 and CDR2 from the germline V gene are GTSNPN and SVGIG (reference sequence). The ends were cut back, 0 bases at V and 12 bases at J, with 14 bases in the middle. The CDR3 is made up of 12 amino acids. CDR3 sequence: CAWSVQVQRHTF. The CDR3 bases are TGTGCCTGGAGTGTACAGGTCCAAAGACACACCTTC.

CDR3 nucleotides: TGTGCCAGCTCACGGGGCCCCTATGGCGGGGGGTTCAATGAGCAGTTCTTC. Amino acid sequence: CASSRGPYGGGFNEQFF. V gene TRBV18 combines with J gene TRBJ2-1, with 8 bases matching TRBD2. The CDR3 is 17 amino acids. V shed 4 bases and J 6 bases; nucleotides not matched to a gene: 14. Germline V lookup: CDR1 KGHSH, CDR2 LQKENI.

The CDR3 DNA is TGTGCCAGCAGTTACAAACCGGGACTAGCGGGGGGCCAAAAGAAAAACATTCAGTACTTC. Amino acid sequence: CASSYKPGLAGGQKKNIQYF. This chain uses TRBV28 with TRBJ2-4, with 15 bases matching TRBD2. V was pared by 4 bases and J by 4 bases, with 14 bases of the junction left unmatched. The CDR3 extends over 20 amino acids. Germline V lookup: CDR1 MDHEN, CDR2 SYDVKM.

The chain links TRBV5-1 to TRBJ2-2; possible D gene TRBD2, 6 bases. V was trimmed by 2 bases and J by 5 bases, leaving 7 bases between them. The CDR3 covers 13 residues. Germline V gene lookup returns CDR1 SGHRS and CDR2 YFSETQ. Written as DNA, the CDR3 is TGCGCCAGCAGCTTTGGGGGGACCGGGGAGCTGTTTTTT. It yields the protein CASSFGGTGELFF.